The sequence of this T cell receptor beta chain was determined in a study of beta chain features in type 1 diabetes. Overall study findings and caveats: Junctions at VDJ sites from type 1 diabetes patients had fewer insertions and more deletions. Shorter TCRB CDR3s, moderately but significantly so, were found in Type 1 diabetes patients in all four CD4+ subsets. PCR might show a preference for shorter templates, equally across patients and controls.

Expressed TCRB transcripts got sequenced, as all isolated RNA was reverse transcribed. Sequencing used immunoSEQ multiplex PCR; TCRdb keeps in-frame clones, though not all of them. The sample holds approximately 260,000 clones, just over 20% seen once. CDR1 and CDR2 (germline): MNHEY, SMNVEV (reference sequence). The CDR3 loop spans 14 amino acids. V was pared by 3 bases and J by 7 bases, with 12 bases between. As to this clone: What it binds is unknown.

Sort purity for all populations was recorded as exceeding 98%. The sample consisted of naive CD4+ T cells from blood. This chain links TRBV27 with TRBJ1-4, with D perhaps matching TRBD1 (6 bases). The clonotype originates from a woman in her forties with type 1 diabetes. CDR3 sequence: CASSLRRGGEKLFF. In DNA form, the CDR3 reads TGTGCCAGCAGTTTGCGGAGGGGGGGTGAAAAACTGTTTTTT. Filled out from reference TRBV27 and TRBJ1-4, the complete variable domain reads EAQVTQNPRYLITVTGKKLTVTCSQNMNHEYMSWYRQDPGLGLRQIYYSMNVEVTDKGDVPEGYKVSRKEKRNFPLILESPSPNQTSLYFCASSLRRGGEKLFFGSGTQLSVL.